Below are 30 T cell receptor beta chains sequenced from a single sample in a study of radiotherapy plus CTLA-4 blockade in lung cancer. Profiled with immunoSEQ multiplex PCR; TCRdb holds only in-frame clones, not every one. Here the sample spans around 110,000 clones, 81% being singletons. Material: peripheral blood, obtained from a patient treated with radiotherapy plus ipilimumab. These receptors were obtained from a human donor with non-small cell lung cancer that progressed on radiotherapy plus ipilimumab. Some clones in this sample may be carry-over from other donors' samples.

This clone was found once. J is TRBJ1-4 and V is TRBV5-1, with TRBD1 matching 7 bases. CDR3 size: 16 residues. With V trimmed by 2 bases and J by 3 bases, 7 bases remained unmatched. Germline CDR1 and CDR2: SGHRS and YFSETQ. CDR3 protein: CASSLQGSWANEKLFF. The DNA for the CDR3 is TGCGCCAGCAGCTTACAGGGGAGTTGGGCTAATGAAAAACTGTTTTTT. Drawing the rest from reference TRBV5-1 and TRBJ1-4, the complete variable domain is KAGVTQTPRYLIKTRGQQVTLSCSPISGHRSVSWYQQTPGQGLQFLFEYFSETQRNKGNFPGRFSGRQFSNSRSEMNVSTLELGDSALYLCASSLQGSWANEKLFFGSGTQLSVL.

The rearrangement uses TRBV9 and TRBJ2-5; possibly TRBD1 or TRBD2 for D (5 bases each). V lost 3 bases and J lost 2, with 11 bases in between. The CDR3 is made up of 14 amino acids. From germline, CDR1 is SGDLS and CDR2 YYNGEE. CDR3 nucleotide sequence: TGTGCCAGCAGCGGGGGGTCCCTGCAAGAGACCCAGTACTTC. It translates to CASSGGSLQETQYF.

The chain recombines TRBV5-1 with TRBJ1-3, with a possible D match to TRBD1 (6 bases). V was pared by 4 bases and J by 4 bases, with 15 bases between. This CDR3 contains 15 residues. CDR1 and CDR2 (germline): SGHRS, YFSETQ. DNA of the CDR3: TGCGCCAGCAGCCCCACAACAGGGTACGGAAACACCATATATTTT. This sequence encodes CASSPTTGYGNTIYF.

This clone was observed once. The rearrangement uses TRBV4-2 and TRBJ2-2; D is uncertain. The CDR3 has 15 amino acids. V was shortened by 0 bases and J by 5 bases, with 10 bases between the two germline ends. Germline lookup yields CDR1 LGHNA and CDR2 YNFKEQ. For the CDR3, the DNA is TGTGCCAGCAGCCAAGAAGGGCAGGAGACCGGGGAGCTGTTTTTT. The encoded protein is CASSQEGQETGELFF.

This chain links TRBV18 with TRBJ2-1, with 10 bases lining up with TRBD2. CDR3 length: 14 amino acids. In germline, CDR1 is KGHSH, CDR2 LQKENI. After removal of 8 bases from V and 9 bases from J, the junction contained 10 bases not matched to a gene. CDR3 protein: CASIAGGLRGEQFF. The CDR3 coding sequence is TGTGCCAGCATAGCGGGGGGCTTACGTGGTGAGCAGTTCTTC.

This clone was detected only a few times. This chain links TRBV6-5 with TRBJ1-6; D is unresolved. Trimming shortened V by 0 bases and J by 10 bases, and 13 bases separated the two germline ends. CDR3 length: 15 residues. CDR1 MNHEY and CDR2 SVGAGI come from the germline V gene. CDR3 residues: CASSYSMAPGSPLHF. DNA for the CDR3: TGTGCCAGCAGTTACTCGATGGCCCCTGGGTCACCCCTCCACTTT.

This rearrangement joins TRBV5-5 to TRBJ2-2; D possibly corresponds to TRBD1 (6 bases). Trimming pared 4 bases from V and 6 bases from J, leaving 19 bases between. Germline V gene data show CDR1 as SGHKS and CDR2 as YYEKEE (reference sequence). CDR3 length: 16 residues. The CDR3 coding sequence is TGTGCCAGCAGCCCCAGTGGGGGCAATATTCCCGGGGAGCTGTTTTTT. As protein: CASSPSGGNIPGELFF.

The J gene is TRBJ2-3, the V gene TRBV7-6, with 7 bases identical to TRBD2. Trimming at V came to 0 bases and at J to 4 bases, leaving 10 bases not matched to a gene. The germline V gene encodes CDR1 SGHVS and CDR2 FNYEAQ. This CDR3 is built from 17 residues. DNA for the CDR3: TGTGCCAGCAGCTTAGCTGTAGCGGGTACTGGTGCAGATACGCAGTATTTT. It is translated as CASSLAVAGTGADTQYF.

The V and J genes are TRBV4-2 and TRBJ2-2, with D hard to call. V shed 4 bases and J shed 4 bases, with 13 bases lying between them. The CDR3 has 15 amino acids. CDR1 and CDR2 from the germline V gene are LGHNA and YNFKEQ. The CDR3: CASSPPRSATGELFF. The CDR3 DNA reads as TGTGCCAGCAGCCCTCCGAGGTCAGCCACCGGGGAGCTGTTTTTT.

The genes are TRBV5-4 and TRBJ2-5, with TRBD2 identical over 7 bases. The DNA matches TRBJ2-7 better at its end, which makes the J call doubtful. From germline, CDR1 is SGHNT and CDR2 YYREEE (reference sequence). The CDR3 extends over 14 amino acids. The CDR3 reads CASSTSVSGYEQYF. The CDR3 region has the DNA TGTGCCAGCAGCACGTCGGTTAGCGGGTACGAGCAGTACTTC.

The CDR3 nucleotides read TGTGCCAGCAGCTCCGGACTAGCGGGGTTCTCCCCCACCTACAATGAGCAGTTCTTC. The encoded protein is CASSSGLAGFSPTYNEQFF. The V call is TRBV7-9, the J call TRBJ2-1; 12 bases are shared with TRBD2. The trim removed 4 bases at V and 2 bases at J, leaving 12 bases unmatched. The CDR3 consists of 19 residues. Germline V gene sequence: CDR1 SEHNR, CDR2 FQNEAQ (reference sequence).

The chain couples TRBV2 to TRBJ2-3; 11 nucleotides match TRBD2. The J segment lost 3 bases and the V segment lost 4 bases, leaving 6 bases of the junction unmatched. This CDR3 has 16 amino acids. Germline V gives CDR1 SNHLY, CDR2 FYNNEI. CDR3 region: CASSGLAGPGTDTQYF. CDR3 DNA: TGTGCCAGCAGTGGACTAGCGGGGCCGGGGACAGATACGCAGTATTTT.

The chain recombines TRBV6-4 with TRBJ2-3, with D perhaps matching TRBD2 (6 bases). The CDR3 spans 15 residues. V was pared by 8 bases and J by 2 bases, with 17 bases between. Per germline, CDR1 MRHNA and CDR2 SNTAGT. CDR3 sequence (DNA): TGTGCCAGCGGCAAAAGCGGGTCCTTCACAGATACGCAGTATTTT. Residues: CASGKSGSFTDTQYF.

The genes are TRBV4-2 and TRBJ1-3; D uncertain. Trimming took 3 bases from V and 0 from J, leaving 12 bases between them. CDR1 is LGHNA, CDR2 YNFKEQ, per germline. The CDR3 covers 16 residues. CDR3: CASSHELNLSGNTIYF. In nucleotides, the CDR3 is TGTGCCAGCAGCCACGAACTTAACCTCTCTGGAAACACCATATATTTT.

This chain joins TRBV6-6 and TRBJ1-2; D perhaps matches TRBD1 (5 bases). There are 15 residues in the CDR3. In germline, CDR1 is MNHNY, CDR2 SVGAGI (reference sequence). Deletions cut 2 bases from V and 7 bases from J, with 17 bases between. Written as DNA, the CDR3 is TGTGCCAGCAGTTACCTATCAGGGCTTTCCGGTGGCTACACCTTC. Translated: CASSYLSGLSGGYTF.

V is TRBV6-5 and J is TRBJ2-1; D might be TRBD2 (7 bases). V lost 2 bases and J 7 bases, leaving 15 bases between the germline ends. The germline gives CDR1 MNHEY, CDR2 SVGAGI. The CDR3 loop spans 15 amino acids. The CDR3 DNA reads TGTGCCAGCAGTTACGAGGGGGGGCCAGGTAATGAGCAGTTCTTC. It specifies CASSYEGGPGNEQFF.

This chain's CDR3 is CASSVSSWGGYTF. The CDR3 nucleotides are TGTGCCAGCAGCGTTAGTTCTTGGGGGGGCTACACCTTC. This rearrangement joins TRBV7-2 to TRBJ1-2; a weak D match, TRBD1 (5 bases). Trimming left V 5 bases short and J 8 bases short, with 15 bases between. The germline gives CDR1 SGHTA, CDR2 FQGNSA. CDR3 length: 13 residues.

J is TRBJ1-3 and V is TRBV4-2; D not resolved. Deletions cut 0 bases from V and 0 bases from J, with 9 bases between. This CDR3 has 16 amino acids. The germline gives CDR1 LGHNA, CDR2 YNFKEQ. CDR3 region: CASSQDWADSGNTIYF. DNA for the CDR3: TGTGCCAGCAGCCAAGATTGGGCAGACTCTGGAAACACCATATATTTT.

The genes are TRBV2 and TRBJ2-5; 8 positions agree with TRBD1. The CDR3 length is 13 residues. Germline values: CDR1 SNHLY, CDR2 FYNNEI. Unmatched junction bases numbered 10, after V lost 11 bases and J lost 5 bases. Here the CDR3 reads CAGTGRGQETQYF. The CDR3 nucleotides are TGTGCCGGAACTGGCAGGGGGCAGGAGACCCAGTACTTC.

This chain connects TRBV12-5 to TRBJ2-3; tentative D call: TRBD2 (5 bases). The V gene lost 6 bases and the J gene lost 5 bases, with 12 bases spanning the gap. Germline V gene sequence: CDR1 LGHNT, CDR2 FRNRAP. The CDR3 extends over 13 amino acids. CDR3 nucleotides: TGTGCTAGTGGCCTCCAAAGCGGAGATACGCAGTATTTT. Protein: CASGLQSGDTQYF. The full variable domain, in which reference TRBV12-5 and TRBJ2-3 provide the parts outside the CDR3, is DARVTQTPRHKVTEMGQEVTMRCQPILGHNTVFWYRQTMMQGLELLAYFRNRAPLDDSGMPKDRFSAEMPDATLATLKIQPSEPRDSAVYFCASGLQSGDTQYFGPGTRLTVL.

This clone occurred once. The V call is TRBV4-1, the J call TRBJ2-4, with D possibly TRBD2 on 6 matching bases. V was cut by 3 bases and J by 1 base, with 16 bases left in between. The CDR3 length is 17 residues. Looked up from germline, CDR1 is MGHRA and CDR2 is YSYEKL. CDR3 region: CASSQGSGVAAKNIQYF. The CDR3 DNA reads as TGCGCCAGCAGCCAGGGGTCGGGGGTTGCTGCCAAAAACATTCAGTACTTC.

The CDR3 nucleotides are TGTGCCAGCAGTTTTGGGTCGGGACAGGGTCCCGGGGAGCTGTTTTTT. Protein product: CASSFGSGQGPGELFF. The V and J genes are TRBV27 and TRBJ2-2; 9 bases are a match to TRBD1. CDR3 length equals 16 residues. Germline trimming cut 3 bases from V and 6 bases from J; bases unmatched to any gene: 8. Germline V lookup: CDR1 MNHEY, CDR2 SMNVEV (reference sequence).

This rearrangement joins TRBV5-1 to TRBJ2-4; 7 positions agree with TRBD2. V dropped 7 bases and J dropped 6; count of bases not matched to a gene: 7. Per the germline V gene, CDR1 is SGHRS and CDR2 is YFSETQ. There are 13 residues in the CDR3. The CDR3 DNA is TGCGCCAGCCGCGCGGGGGTCCGAAACATTCAGTACTTC. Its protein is CASRAGVRNIQYF.

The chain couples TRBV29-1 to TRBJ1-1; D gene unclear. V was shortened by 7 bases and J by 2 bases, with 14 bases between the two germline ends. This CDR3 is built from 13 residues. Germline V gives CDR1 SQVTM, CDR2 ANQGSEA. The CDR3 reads CSAPVYGNTEAFF. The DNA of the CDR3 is TGCAGCGCACCGGTTTACGGTAACACTGAAGCTTTCTTT.

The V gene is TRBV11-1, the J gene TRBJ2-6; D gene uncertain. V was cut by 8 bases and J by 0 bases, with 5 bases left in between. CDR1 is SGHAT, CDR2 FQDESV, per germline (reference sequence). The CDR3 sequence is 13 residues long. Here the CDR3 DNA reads TGTGCCAGCCATTACTCTGGGGCCAACGTCCTGACTTTC. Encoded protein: CASHYSGANVLTF.

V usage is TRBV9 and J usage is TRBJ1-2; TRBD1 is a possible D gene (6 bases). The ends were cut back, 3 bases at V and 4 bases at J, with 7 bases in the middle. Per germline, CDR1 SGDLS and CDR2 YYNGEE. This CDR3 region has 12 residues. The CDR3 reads CASSGQVYGYTF. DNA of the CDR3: TGTGCCAGCAGCGGACAGGTCTATGGCTACACCTTC.

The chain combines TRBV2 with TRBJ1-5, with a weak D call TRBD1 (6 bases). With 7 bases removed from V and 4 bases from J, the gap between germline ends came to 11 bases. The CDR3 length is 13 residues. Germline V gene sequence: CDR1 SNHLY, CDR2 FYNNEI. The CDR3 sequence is CASIRDRNQPQHF. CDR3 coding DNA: TGTGCCAGCATAAGAGACAGGAATCAGCCCCAGCATTTT.

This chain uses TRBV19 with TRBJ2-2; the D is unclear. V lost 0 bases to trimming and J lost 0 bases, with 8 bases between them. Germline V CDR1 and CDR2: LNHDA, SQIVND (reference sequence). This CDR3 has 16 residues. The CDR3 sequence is CASSIDFGPNTGELFF. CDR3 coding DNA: TGTGCCAGTAGTATAGATTTCGGGCCGAACACCGGGGAGCTGTTTTTT.

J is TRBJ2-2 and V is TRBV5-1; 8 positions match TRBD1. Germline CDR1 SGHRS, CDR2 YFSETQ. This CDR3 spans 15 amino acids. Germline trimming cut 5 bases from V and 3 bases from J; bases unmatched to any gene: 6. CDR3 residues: CASRSRTGHTGELFF. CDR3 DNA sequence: TGCGCCAGCAGATCTCGGACAGGGCACACCGGGGAGCTGTTTTTT.

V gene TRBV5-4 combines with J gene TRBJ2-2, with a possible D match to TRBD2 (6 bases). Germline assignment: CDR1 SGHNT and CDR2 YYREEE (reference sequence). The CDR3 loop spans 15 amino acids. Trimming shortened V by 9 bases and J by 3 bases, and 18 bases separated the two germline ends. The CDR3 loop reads CATNDPGLYTGELFF. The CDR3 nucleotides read TGTGCCACGAACGATCCGGGACTCTACACCGGGGAGCTGTTTTTT.